This TCR beta chain came from a study of CD4+ T cells in melanoma. Study-level results: Reportedly, melanoma neoantigen-specific CD4+ T cells showed varied differentiation states. CD8+ T cell, macrophage and B cell function reportedly correlated with neoantigen-specific CD4+ T cells.

Worth noting for this clone: Its antigen remains unknown.

Here immunoSEQ multiplex PCR was the method, and the copy in TCRdb shows in-frame clones only, minus some. The table includes roughly 150,000 clones, about nine tenths detected once. The CDR3 runs to 16 residues. The germline CDR1 and CDR2 sequences are SEHNR and FQNEAQ (reference sequence). With V trimmed by 5 bases and J by 4 bases, 11 bases remained unmatched. J is TRBJ1-2 and V is TRBV7-9; 9 nucleotides agree with TRBD1. The sequence came from a human donor with melanoma. CDR3 bases: TGTGCCAGCAGCAAAGCCGGGACAGGGCGTTCCTATGGCTACACCTTC. It yields the protein CASSKAGTGRSYGYTF.